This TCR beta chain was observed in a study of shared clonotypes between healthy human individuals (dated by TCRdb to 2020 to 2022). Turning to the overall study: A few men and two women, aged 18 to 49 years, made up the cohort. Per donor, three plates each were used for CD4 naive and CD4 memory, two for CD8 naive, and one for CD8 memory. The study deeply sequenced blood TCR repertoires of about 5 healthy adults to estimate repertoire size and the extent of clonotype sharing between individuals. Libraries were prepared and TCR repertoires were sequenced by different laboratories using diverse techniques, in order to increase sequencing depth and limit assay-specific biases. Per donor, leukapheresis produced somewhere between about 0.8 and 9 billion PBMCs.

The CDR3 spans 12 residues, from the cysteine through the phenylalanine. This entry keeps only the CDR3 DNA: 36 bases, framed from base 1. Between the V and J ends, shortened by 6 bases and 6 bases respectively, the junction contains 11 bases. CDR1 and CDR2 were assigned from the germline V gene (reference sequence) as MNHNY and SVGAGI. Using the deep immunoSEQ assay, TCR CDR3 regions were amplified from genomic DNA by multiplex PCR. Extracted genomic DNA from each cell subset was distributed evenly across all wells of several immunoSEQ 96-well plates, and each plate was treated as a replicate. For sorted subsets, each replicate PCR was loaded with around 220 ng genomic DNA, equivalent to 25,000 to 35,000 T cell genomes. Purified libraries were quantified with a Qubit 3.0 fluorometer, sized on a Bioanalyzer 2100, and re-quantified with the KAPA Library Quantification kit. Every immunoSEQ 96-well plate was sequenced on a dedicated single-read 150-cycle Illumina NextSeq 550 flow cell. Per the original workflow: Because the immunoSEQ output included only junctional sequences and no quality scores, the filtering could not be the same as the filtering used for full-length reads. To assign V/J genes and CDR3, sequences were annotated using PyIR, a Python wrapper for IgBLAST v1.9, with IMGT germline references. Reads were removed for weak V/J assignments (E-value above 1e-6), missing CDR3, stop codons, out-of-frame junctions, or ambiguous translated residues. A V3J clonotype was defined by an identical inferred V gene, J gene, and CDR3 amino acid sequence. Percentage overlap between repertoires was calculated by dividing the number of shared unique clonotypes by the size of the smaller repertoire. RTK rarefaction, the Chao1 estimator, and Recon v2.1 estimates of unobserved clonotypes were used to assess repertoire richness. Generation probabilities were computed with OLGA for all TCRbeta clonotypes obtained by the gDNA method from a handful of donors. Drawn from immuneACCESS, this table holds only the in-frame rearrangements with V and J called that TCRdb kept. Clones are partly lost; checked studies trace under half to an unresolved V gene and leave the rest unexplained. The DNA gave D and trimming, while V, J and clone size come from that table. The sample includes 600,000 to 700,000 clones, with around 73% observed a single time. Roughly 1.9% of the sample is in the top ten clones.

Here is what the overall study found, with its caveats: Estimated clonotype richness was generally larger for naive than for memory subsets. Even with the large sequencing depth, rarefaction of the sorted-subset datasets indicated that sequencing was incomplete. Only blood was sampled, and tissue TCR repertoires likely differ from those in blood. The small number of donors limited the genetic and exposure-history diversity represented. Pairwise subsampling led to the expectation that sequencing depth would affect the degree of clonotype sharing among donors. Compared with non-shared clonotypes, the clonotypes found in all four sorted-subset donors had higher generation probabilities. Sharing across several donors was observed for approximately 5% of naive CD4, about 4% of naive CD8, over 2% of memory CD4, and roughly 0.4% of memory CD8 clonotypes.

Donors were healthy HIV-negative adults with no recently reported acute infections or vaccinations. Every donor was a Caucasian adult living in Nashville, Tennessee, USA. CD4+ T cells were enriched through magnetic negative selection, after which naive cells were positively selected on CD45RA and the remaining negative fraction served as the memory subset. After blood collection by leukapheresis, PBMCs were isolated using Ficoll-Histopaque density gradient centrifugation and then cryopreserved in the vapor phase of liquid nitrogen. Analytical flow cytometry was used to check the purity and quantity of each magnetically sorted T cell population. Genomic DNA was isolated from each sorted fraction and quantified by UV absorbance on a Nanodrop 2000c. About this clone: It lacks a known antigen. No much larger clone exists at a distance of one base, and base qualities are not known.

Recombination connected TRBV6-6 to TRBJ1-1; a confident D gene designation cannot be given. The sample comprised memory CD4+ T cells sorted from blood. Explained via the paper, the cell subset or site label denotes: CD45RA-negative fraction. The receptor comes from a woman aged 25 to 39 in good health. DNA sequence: TGTGCCAGCAGCTACGGAGACCCTGAAGCTTTCTTT. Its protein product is CASSYGDPEAFF.